The entry below gives a single T cell receptor beta chain sequence along with its context. Its antigen remains unknown. TCRdb re-called the 5' RACE reads with MiXCR, one entry per CDR3 protein. The table lists fewer than 350,000 distinct CDR3 sequences, about a sixth of them singletons. This sample stems from a study of T-cell memory formation after mild COVID-19. Whole-study context: For the most part, TCR clusters were specific to one donor. General observations from the study: Pre-infection memory held some responding clones, suggesting pre-existing cross-reactive T cells responded.

Germline lookup yields CDR1 MGHRA and CDR2 YSYEKL. V gave up 0 bases and J gave up 6 bases, with 9 bases separating them. The CDR3 extends over 14 amino acids. The rearrangement joins TRBV4-1 to TRBJ1-5, with unresolved D. This TCR derives from a man between 18 and 35 years old who had mild COVID-19 (a few samples of this study predate the infection). Cell type and time point are not known. Sequenced: PBMCs or a T cell subset sorted from them (not recorded which). DNA for the CDR3: TGCGCCAGCAGCCAAGAGGCTAGGGCTCAGCCCCAGCATTTT. It specifies CASSQEARAQPQHF.